The text below deals with one TCR beta chain. The germline V gene encodes CDR1 MNHEY and CDR2 SMNVEV (reference sequence). The CDR3 runs to 18 residues. Trimming removed 5 bases from V and 4 bases from J, with 21 bases in between. TCRdb's table, derived via immunoSEQ multiplex PCR, lists solely in-frame clones and lacks some. Here the sample spans 90,000 to 120,000 clones, over 60% being singletons. The data originate from a study of blood T cell repertoires in COVID-19. The receptor's source is a man aged 65-85 years with acute or convalescent COVID-19. The sample consisted of peripheral blood. The chain links TRBV27 to TRBJ2-6; possible D gene TRBD1, 5 bases. DNA of the CDR3: TGTGCCAGCAGTCCCATCCAGGGCAGGGTGAGAGGGGCCAACGTCCTGACTTTC. This gives the protein CASSPIQGRVRGANVLTF.